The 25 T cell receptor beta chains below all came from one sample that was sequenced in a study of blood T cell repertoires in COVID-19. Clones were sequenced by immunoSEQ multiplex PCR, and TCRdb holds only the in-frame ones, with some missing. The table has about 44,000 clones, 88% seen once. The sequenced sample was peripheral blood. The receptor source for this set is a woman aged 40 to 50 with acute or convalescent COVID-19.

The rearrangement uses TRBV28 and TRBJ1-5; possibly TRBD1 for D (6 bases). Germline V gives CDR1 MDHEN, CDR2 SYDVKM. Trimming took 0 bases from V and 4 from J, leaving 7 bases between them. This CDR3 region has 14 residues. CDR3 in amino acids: CASSLWDSNQPQHF. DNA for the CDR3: TGTGCCAGCAGTTTATGGGACAGTAATCAGCCCCAGCATTTT. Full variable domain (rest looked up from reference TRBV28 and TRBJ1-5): DVKVTQSSRYLVKRTGEKVFLECVQDMDHENMFWYRQDPGLGLRLIYFSYDVKMKEKGDIPEGYSVSREKKERFSLILESASTNQTSMYLCASSLWDSNQPQHFGDGTRLSIL.

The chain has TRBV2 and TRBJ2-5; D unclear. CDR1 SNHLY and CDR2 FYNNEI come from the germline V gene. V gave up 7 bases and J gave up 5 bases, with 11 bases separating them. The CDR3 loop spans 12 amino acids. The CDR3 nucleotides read TGTGCCAGCAATGGCGACTTTGAGACCCAGTACTTC. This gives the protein CASNGDFETQYF. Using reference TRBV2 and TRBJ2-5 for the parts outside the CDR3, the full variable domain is EPEVTQTPSHQVTQMGQEVILRCVPISNHLYFYWYRQILGQKVEFLVSFYNNEISEKSEIFDDQFSVERPDGSNFTLKIRSTKLEDSAMYFCASNGDFETQYFGPGTRLLVL.

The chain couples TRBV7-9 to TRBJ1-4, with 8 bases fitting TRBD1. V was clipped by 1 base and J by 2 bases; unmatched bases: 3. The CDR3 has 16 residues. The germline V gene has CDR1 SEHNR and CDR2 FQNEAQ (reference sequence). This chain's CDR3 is CASSLGTGFTNEKLFF. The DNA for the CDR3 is TGTGCCAGCAGCTTAGGGACAGGGTTTACTAATGAAAAACTGTTTTTT.

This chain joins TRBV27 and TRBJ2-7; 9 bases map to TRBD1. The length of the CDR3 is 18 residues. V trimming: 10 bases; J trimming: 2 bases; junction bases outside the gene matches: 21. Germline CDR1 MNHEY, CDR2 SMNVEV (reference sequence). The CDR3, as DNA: TGTGCCAAGAACACGGGACAGGGTTTACGAATAGCCCCCTACGAGCAGTACTTC. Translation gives CAKNTGQGLRIAPYEQYF.

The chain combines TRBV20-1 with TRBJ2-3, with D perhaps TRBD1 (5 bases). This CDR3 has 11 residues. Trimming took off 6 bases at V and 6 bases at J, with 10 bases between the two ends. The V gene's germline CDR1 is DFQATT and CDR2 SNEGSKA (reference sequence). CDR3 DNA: TGCAGTGCCAGCGCAGGGGATACGCAGTATTTT. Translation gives CSASAGDTQYF.

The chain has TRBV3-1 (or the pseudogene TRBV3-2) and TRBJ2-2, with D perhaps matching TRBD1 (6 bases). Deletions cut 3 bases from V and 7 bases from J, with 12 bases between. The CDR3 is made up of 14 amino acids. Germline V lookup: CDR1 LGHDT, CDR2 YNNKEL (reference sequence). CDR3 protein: CASSHYRENGELFF. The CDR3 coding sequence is TGTGCCAGCAGCCACTACAGGGAAAACGGGGAGCTGTTTTTT.

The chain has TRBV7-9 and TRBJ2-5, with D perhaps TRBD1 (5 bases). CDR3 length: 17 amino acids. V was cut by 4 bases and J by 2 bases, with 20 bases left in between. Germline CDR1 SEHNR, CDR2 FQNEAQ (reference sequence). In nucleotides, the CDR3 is TGTGCCAGCAGCTCCTTAGATTGGAACAAGGGGCAAGAGACCCAGTACTTC. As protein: CASSSLDWNKGQETQYF.

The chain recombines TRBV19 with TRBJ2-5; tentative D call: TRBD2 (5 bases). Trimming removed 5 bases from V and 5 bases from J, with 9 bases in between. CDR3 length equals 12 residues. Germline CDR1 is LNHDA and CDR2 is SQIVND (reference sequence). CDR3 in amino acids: CASSQAEETQYF. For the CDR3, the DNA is TGTGCCAGTAGTCAAGCGGAGGAGACCCAGTACTTC.

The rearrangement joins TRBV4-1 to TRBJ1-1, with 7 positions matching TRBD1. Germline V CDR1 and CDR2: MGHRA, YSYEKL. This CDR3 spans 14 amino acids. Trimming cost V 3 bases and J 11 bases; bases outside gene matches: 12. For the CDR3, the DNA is TGCGCCAGCAGCCAGGGAACAGGGGAGCTATCGGCTTTCTTT. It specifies CASSQGTGELSAFF.

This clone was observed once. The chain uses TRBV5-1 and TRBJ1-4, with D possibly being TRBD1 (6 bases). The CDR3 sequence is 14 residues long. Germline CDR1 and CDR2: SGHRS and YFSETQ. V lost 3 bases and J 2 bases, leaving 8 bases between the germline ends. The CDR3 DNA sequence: TGCGCCAGCAGCTGGGACATCACTAATGAAAAACTGTTTTTT. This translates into CASSWDITNEKLFF.

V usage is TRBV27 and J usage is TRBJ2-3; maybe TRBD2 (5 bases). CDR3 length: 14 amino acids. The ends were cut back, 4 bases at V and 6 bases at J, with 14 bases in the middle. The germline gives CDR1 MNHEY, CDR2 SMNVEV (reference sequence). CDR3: CASSSAGNKDTQYF. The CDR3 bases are TGTGCCAGCAGTTCCGCCGGGAATAAGGATACGCAGTATTTT.

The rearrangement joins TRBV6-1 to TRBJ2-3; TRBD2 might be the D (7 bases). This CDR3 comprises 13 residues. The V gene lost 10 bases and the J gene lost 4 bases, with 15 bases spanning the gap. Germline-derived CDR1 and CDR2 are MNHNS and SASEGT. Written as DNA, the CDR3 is TGTGCCACGGGGGGCGGGGCGCCAGATACGCAGTATTTT. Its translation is CATGGGAPDTQYF.

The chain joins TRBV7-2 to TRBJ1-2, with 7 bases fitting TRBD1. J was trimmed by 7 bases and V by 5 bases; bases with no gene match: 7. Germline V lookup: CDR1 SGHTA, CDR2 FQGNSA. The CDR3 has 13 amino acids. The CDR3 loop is CASSIDGTAGYTF. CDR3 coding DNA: TGTGCCAGCAGCATAGATGGGACAGCTGGCTACACCTTC.

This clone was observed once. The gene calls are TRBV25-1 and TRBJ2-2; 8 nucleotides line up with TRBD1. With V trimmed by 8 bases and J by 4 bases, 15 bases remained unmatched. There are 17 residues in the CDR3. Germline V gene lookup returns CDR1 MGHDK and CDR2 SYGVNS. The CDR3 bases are TGTGCCAGCGGATCCCTCCGCGGGACAGGAGGCACCGGGGAGCTGTTTTTT. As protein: CASGSLRGTGGTGELFF.

This CDR3 is CASSVDTGTGNTEAFF. The CDR3 DNA reads TGTGCCAGCAGCGTGGATACCGGGACAGGGAACACTGAAGCTTTCTTT. The chain carries TRBV9 and TRBJ1-1; the match to TRBD1 covers 8 bases. Per the germline V gene, CDR1 is SGDLS and CDR2 is YYNGEE. CDR3 size: 16 residues. Unmatched junction bases numbered 7, after V lost 2 bases and J lost 1 base.

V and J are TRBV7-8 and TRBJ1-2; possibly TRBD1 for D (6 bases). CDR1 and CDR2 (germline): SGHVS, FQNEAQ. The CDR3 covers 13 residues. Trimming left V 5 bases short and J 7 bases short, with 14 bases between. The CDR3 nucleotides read TGTGCCAGCAGCGAACAAACAGGGTTTGGCTACACCTTC. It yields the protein CASSEQTGFGYTF.

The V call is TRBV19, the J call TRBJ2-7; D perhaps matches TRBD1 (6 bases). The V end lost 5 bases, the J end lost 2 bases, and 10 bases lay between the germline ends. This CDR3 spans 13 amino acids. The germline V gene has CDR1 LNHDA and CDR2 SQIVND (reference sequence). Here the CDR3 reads CASSPRQAYEQYF. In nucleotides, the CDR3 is TGTGCCAGTAGTCCCCGACAGGCCTACGAGCAGTACTTC.

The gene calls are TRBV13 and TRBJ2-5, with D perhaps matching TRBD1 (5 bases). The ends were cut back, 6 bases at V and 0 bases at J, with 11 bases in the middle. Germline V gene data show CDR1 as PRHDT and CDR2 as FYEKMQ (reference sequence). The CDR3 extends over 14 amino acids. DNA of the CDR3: TGTGCCAGCAGGCCCACAGGATACCAAGAGACCCAGTACTTC. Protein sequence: CASRPTGYQETQYF.

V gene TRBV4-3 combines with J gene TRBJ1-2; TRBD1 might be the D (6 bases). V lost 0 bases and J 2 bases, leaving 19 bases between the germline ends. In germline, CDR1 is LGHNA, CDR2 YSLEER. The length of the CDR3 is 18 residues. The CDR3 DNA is TGCGCCAGCAGCCAAGATTTAATGTGGGGGGGCGCGAACTATGGCTACACCTTC. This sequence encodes CASSQDLMWGGANYGYTF.

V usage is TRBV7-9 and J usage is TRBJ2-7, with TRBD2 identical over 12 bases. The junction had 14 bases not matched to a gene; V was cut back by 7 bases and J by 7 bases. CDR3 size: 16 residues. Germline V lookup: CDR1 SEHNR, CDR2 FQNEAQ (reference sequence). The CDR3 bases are TGTGCCAGCACCCCCCCGCCGACTAGCGGGAGTTGGGAGCAGTACTTC. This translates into CASTPPPTSGSWEQYF.

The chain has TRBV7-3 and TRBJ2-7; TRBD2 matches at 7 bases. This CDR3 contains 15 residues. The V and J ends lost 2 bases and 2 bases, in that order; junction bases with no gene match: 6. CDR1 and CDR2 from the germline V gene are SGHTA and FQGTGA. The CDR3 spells CASSLLPGGTYEQYF. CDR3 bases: TGTGCCAGCAGCTTATTACCGGGGGGAACCTACGAGCAGTACTTC.

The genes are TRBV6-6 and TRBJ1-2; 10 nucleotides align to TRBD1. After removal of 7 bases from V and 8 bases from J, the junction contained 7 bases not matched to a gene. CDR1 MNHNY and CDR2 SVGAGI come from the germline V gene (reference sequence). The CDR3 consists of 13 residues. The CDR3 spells CASTPDRGRGYTF. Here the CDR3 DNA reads TGTGCCAGCACCCCAGACAGGGGGCGAGGCTACACCTTC.

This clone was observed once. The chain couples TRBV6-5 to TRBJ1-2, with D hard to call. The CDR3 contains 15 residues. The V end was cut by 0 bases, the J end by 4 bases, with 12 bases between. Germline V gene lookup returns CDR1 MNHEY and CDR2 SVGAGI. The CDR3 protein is CASSYSKGSGYGYTF. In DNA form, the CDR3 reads TGTGCCAGCAGTTACTCGAAAGGCAGCGGCTATGGCTACACCTTC.

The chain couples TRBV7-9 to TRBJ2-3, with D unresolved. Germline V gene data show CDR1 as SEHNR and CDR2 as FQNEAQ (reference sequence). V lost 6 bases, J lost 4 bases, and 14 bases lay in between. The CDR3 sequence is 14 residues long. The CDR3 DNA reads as TGTGCCAGCAGTAATACGGGTAGCTCAGATACGCAGTATTTT. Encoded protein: CASSNTGSSDTQYF.

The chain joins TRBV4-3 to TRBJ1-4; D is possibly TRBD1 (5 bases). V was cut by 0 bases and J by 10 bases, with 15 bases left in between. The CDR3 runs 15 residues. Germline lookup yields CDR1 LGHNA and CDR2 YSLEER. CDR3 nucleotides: TGCGCCAGCAGCCAAGACCCTGACGGAACAGGAAAACTGTTTTTT. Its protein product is CASSQDPDGTGKLFF.